A single sample gave rise to the 3 T cell receptor beta chains below, sequenced in a study of blood T cell repertoires in COVID-19. Using immunoSEQ multiplex PCR, the repertoire was profiled, and TCRdb retains in-frame clones only, with some absent. The sample holds around 280,000 clones, almost 90% seen once. Material for sequencing was PBMCs or T cells enriched from blood (not recorded which). The receptors were sampled from a woman younger than 30 with acute COVID-19.

This chain links TRBV7-3 with TRBJ2-2, with TRBD2 identical over 8 bases. Germline assignment: CDR1 SGHTA and CDR2 FQGTGA. The CDR3 totals 14 residues. V dropped 5 bases and J dropped 7; count of bases not matched to a gene: 6. The CDR3 nucleotides are TGTGCCAGCAGCCGTAGCGGGGCGGACGGGGAGCTGTTTTTT. It encodes CASSRSGADGELFF.

The chain carries TRBV30 and TRBJ1-5, with D perhaps matching TRBD1 (5 bases). V dropped 2 bases and J dropped 6 bases, with 14 bases sitting between them. Germline CDR1 reads GTSNPN; CDR2 reads SVGIG (reference sequence). CDR3 length: 14 residues. The CDR3 spells CAWSSQGGVQPQHF. As DNA, the CDR3 is TGTGCCTGGAGTAGTCAGGGAGGCGTTCAGCCCCAGCATTTT.

This sequence joins TRBV6-5 and TRBJ1-2; D is perhaps TRBD1 (6 bases). Germline CDR1 MNHEY, CDR2 SVGAGI. The CDR3 extends over 14 amino acids. Trimming pared 8 bases from V and 6 bases from J, leaving 19 bases between. The CDR3 protein is CASSGQTANHGYTF. DNA for the CDR3: TGTGCCAGCTCCGGACAGACGGCTAATCATGGCTACACCTTC.